The 15 T cell receptor beta chains presented below share a single source sample, sequenced in a study of identical twins. One entry per CDR3 protein, called by TCRdb with MiXCR from the 5' RACE reads. The sample carries 1.5 million to 2 million distinct CDR3 sequences, around a third recorded once. Material for sequencing was cord blood. Source of these receptors: a newborn girl in good health.

This clonotype was observed a handful of times. This rearrangement joins TRBV7-9 to TRBJ2-4; no clear D. This CDR3 comprises 12 residues. Trimming took 3 bases from V and 8 from J, leaving 8 bases between them. Per the germline V gene, CDR1 is SEHNR and CDR2 is FQNEAQ (reference sequence). CDR3 in amino acids: CASSFGVHIQYF. CDR3 coding DNA: TGTGCCAGCAGCTTTGGCGTGCACATTCAGTACTTC.

This clonotype was counted a few times. The chain uses TRBV25-1 and TRBJ2-7, with a possible D match to TRBD2 (5 bases). V gave up 1 base and J gave up 3 bases, with 19 bases separating them. This CDR3 region has 17 residues. Germline CDR1 is MGHDK and CDR2 is SYGVNS. CDR3 sequence (DNA): TGTGCCAGCAGTGAATTCGGCCTTAGCGCGTCATTCTACGAGCAGTACTTC. It translates to CASSEFGLSASFYEQYF.

In this sample, this clonotype turned up a few times. The chain joins TRBV6-2 or TRBV6-3 to TRBJ2-7; D is unresolved. V was trimmed by 0 bases and J by 7 bases, leaving 13 bases between them. Germline CDR1 reads MNHEY; CDR2 reads SVGEGT. This CDR3 region has 14 residues. The CDR3 protein is CASSYSLKGNEQYF. CDR3 coding DNA: TGTGCCAGCAGTTACTCTCTTAAGGGCAATGAGCAGTACTTC.

The V and J genes are TRBV20-1 and TRBJ2-1, with 7 bases fitting TRBD1. This CDR3 is built from 10 residues. J was trimmed by 9 bases and V by 5 bases; bases with no gene match: 1. The germline V gene has CDR1 DFQATT and CDR2 SNEGSKA (reference sequence). CDR3 region: CSADRVEQFF. The CDR3 nucleotides read TGCAGTGCTGACAGGGTTGAGCAGTTCTTC.

The chain has TRBV10-3 and TRBJ2-2; D is tentatively TRBD1 or TRBD2 (7 bases each). Trimming cost V 4 bases and J 3 bases, with 12 bases left between them. Germline lookup yields CDR1 ENHRY and CDR2 SYGVKD. The CDR3 covers 15 residues. Here the CDR3 reads CAISVRGTDTGELFF. CDR3 bases: TGTGCCATCAGTGTGCGGGGGACAGACACCGGGGAGCTGTTTTTT.

The chain links TRBV12-3 or TRBV12-4 to TRBJ1-6, with D uncertain. V lost 3 bases and J 6 bases, leaving 9 bases between the germline ends. CDR3 length: 14 residues. The CDR3 spells CASSFRTANSPLHF. CDR3 in DNA: TGTGCCAGCAGTTTCCGGACTGCTAATTCACCCCTCCACTTT.

This clonotype was picked up a small number of times. The chain employs TRBV2 and TRBJ2-4; 11 bases are a match to TRBD1. Per the germline V gene, CDR1 is SNHLY and CDR2 is FYNNEI. This CDR3 comprises 13 residues. J gave up 6 bases and V 6 bases, and 1 base lay outside the gene matches. The DNA for the CDR3 is TGTGCCAGCAGGGACAGGGGGCGAAACATTCAGTACTTC. Translation gives CASRDRGRNIQYF.

This chain links TRBV2 with TRBJ2-2; D is unclear. Germline lookup yields CDR1 SNHLY and CDR2 FYNNEI. There are 16 residues in the CDR3. Trimming left V 6 bases short and J 2 bases short, with 16 bases between. In DNA form, the CDR3 reads TGTGCCAGCAGCCGGGCCCCTCCACCAAACACCGGGGAGCTGTTTTTT. This sequence encodes CASSRAPPPNTGELFF. Using reference TRBV2 and TRBJ2-2 for the parts outside the CDR3, the full variable domain is EPEVTQTPSHQVTQMGQEVILRCVPISNHLYFYWYRQILGQKVEFLVSFYNNEISEKSEIFDDQFSVERPDGSNFTLKIRSTKLEDSAMYFCASSRAPPPNTGELFFGEGSRLTVL.

This clonotype was seen more than once but under ten times. The CDR3 reads CASSFLGQGVTEAFF. For the CDR3, the DNA is TGTGCCAGCAGTTTTTTGGGACAGGGAGTCACTGAAGCTTTCTTT. The V gene is TRBV27, the J gene TRBJ1-1, with 9 bases aligning to TRBD1. V dropped 3 bases and J dropped 4; count of bases not matched to a gene: 6. The CDR3 extends over 15 amino acids. CDR1 and CDR2 (germline): MNHEY, SMNVEV (reference sequence).

V usage is TRBV20-1 and J usage is TRBJ1-2, with D perhaps matching TRBD1 (5 bases). This CDR3 has 12 amino acids. The V end was cut by 0 bases, the J end by 8 bases, with 10 bases between. Germline lookup yields CDR1 DFQATT and CDR2 SNEGSKA (reference sequence). CDR3 region: CSARDMGEGYTF. The CDR3 DNA is TGCAGTGCTAGAGATATGGGGGAAGGCTACACCTTC.

This clonotype was seen only a few times. The chain links TRBV28 to TRBJ1-4; 7 nucleotides match TRBD1. The germline V gene has CDR1 MDHEN and CDR2 SYDVKM. The CDR3 totals 15 residues. V dropped 6 bases and J dropped 6; count of bases not matched to a gene: 10. CDR3 nucleotides: TGTGCCAGCAGCGAAAAGACAGGGCTCGATGAAAAACTGTTTTTT. Its translation is CASSEKTGLDEKLFF. Together with reference TRBV28 and TRBJ1-4, the CDR3 gives the full variable domain: DVKVTQSSRYLVKRTGEKVFLECVQDMDHENMFWYRQDPGLGLRLIYFSYDVKMKEKGDIPEGYSVSREKKERFSLILESASTNQTSMYLCASSEKTGLDEKLFFGSGTQLSVL.

The chain couples TRBV6-1 to TRBJ1-2, with a weak D call TRBD1 (5 bases). V was clipped by 6 bases and J by 3 bases, with 14 bases between them. The CDR3 runs to 14 residues. Germline-derived CDR1 and CDR2 are MNHNS and SASEGT. The CDR3: CASSRDPGDYGYTF. The CDR3 DNA reads TGTGCCAGCAGCCGGGACCCGGGGGACTATGGCTACACCTTC.

The chain recombines TRBV25-1 with TRBJ2-3; no reliable D call. Germline CDR1 is MGHDK and CDR2 is SYGVNS. The CDR3 length is 13 residues. V was trimmed by 0 bases and J by 2 bases, leaving 3 bases between them. The CDR3 region is CASSEYYTDTQYF. CDR3 nucleotide sequence: TGTGCCAGCAGTGAATATTACACAGATACGCAGTATTTT.

This clonotype appeared a few times. This sequence joins TRBV11-3 and TRBJ2-5; 7 nucleotides agree with TRBD1. The J segment lost 0 bases and the V segment lost 7 bases, leaving 2 bases of the junction unmatched. The CDR3 sequence is 13 residues long. Germline loops: CDR1 SGHNT, CDR2 YENEEA. DNA for the CDR3: TGTGCCAGCATCAGGGGGTACCAAGAGACCCAGTACTTC. Protein: CASIRGYQETQYF.

J is TRBJ1-1 and V is TRBV4-2; tentatively, D is TRBD1 (6 bases). In germline, CDR1 is LGHNA, CDR2 YNFKEQ. This CDR3 comprises 18 residues. Trimming took off 0 bases at V and 1 base at J, with 18 bases between the two ends. CDR3 amino acids: CASSQDWGPRGSNTEAFF. In DNA, the CDR3 is TGTGCCAGCAGCCAAGATTGGGGGCCCAGGGGTTCGAACACTGAAGCTTTCTTT.